The 20 T cell receptor beta chains presented below share a single source sample, sequenced in a study of cytomegalovirus exposure and HLA in healthy donors (dated by TCRdb to about 2017). The library relied on the immunoSEQ multiplex PCR assay. For the multiplex PCR, a mixture combining 60 forward primers for TCR Vbeta segments and 13 reverse primers for TCR Jbeta segments was used. The source is immuneACCESS, and TCRdb retained only in-frame sequences with V and J called. Part of the clones is not carried over; for the studies checked, unresolved V genes explain less than half of this, and the remainder is unexplained. This sample lists around 120,000 clones; 76% were detected once. 15% to 20% of the sample is in the top ten clones. The sample consisted of PBMCs. Every receptor here comes from a man aged 45-65 years in good health and CMV-seropositive.

This chain connects TRBV6-5 to TRBJ2-7; 9 bases match TRBD1. The germline CDR1 and CDR2 sequences are MNHEY and SVGAGI. This CDR3 comprises 14 residues. Trimming took 5 bases from V and 3 from J; bases not matched to a gene: 5. CDR3 sequence reads: CASSKDRGVYEQYF. CDR3 nucleotide sequence: TGTGCCAGCAGTAAGGACAGGGGAGTCTACGAGCAGTACTTC.

The rearrangement uses TRBV2 and TRBJ2-3, with D unclear. The V and J ends lost 3 bases and 6 bases respectively, with 10 bases between them. The germline gives CDR1 SNHLY, CDR2 FYNNEI. CDR3 size: 13 residues. The CDR3 loop reads CASSDRVLDTQYF. The CDR3 nucleotides read TGTGCCAGCAGTGACCGCGTACTCGATACGCAGTATTTT.

V gene TRBV7-2 combines with J gene TRBJ1-6; no firm D call. The CDR3 is made up of 16 amino acids. The V end lost 5 bases, the J end lost 0 bases, and 11 bases lay between the germline ends. The germline V gene encodes CDR1 SGHTA and CDR2 FQGNSA. In nucleotides, the CDR3 is TGTGCCAGCAGCCCCCAAAGGAGCTCCTATAATTCACCCCTCCACTTT. It yields the protein CASSPQRSSYNSPLHF.

V usage is TRBV11-2 and J usage is TRBJ1-6; D not resolved. V lost 1 base, J lost 9 bases, and 10 bases lay in between. CDR3 size: 14 residues. Per the germline V gene, CDR1 is SGHAT and CDR2 is FQNNGV. Written as DNA, the CDR3 is TGTGCCAGCAGCTTAGGGGGAGGTGGTTCACCCCTCCACTTT. Its translation is CASSLGGGGSPLHF.

The J gene is TRBJ2-7, the V gene TRBV6-5; D possibly corresponds to TRBD2 (6 bases). V was trimmed by 0 bases and J by 3 bases, leaving 15 bases between them. The germline gives CDR1 MNHEY, CDR2 SVGAGI. The CDR3 length is 16 residues. The CDR3 loop reads CASSYSTGEAHYEQYF. DNA for the CDR3: TGTGCCAGCAGTTACTCGACGGGAGAGGCCCACTACGAGCAGTACTTC.

The chain combines TRBV29-1 with TRBJ2-1; D may be TRBD2 (5 bases). This CDR3 contains 14 residues. V lost 7 bases and J 0 bases, leaving 13 bases between the germline ends. Germline CDR1 reads SQVTM; CDR2 reads ANQGSEA. In DNA, the CDR3 is TGCAGCGCCCCCGGGAAGGTCTCCTACAATGAGCAGTTCTTC. Translation gives CSAPGKVSYNEQFF.

The J gene is TRBJ2-7, the V gene TRBV10-1; 9 bases map to TRBD1. CDR3 length: 14 amino acids. V dropped 3 bases and J dropped 5; count of bases not matched to a gene: 5. Germline V gene sequence: CDR1 WNHNN, CDR2 SYGVQD (reference sequence). CDR3 sequence: CASSEDRGSDEQYF. In nucleotides, the CDR3 is TGCGCCAGCAGTGAAGACAGGGGGAGCGACGAGCAGTACTTC.

V and J are TRBV28 and TRBJ1-1, with unresolved D. Trimming took off 7 bases at V and 5 bases at J, with 17 bases between the two ends. The CDR3 runs 14 residues. Germline loops: CDR1 MDHEN, CDR2 SYDVKM. DNA for the CDR3: TGTGCCAGCACCCGGACGGGAAGCTGGACTGAAGCTTTCTTT. It specifies CASTRTGSWTEAFF.

The rearrangement joins TRBV28 to TRBJ1-5; a possible D gene is TRBD1 (6 bases). CDR3 length: 12 amino acids. CDR1 is MDHEN and CDR2 is SYDVKM in the germline V gene. V was trimmed by 8 bases and J by 4 bases, leaving 9 bases between them. The CDR3 loop reads CASRTENQPQHF. The CDR3 bases are TGTGCCAGCCGGACAGAGAATCAGCCCCAGCATTTT.

The sample holds a few counts of this clone. The chain links TRBV18 to TRBJ2-2, with 7 bases identical to TRBD2. Per the germline V gene, CDR1 is KGHSH and CDR2 is LQKENI. This CDR3 comprises 15 residues. The J segment lost 4 bases and the V segment lost 3 bases, leaving 5 bases of the junction unmatched. The CDR3: CASSPGLVGTGELFF. The CDR3 region has the DNA TGTGCCAGCTCACCTGGACTAGTGGGCACCGGGGAGCTGTTTTTT. The variable domain in full, completed from reference TRBV18 and TRBJ2-2, reads NAGVMQNPRHLVRRRGQEARLRCSPMKGHSHVYWYRQLPEEGLKFMVYLQKENIIDESGMPKERFSAEFPKEGPSILRIQQVVRGDSAAYFCASSPGLVGTGELFFGEGSRLTVL.

The gene calls are TRBV5-5 and TRBJ1-1; a possible D gene is TRBD1 (6 bases). The CDR3 has 14 residues. Germline CDR1 reads SGHKS; CDR2 reads YYEKEE (reference sequence). With 5 bases removed from V and 1 base from J, the gap between germline ends came to 12 bases. The CDR3 nucleotides are TGTGCCAGCAGGCTGGGCAGGGGGAACACTGAAGCTTTCTTT. Residues: CASRLGRGNTEAFF.

This clone occurred once. This chain links TRBV28 with TRBJ2-7, with TRBD2 matching over 7 bases. The CDR3 spans 15 residues. V gave up 4 bases and J gave up 3 bases; unmatched junction bases: 9. Germline assignment: CDR1 MDHEN and CDR2 SYDVKM. CDR3 DNA sequence: TGTGCCAGCAGTTCCCCTAGGGAGGGGTACTACGAGCAGTACTTC. It is translated as CASSSPREGYYEQYF.

The V and J genes are TRBV7-9 and TRBJ1-4, with 10 bases that match TRBD1. Germline V CDR1 and CDR2: SEHNR, FQNEAQ (reference sequence). The CDR3 spans 16 residues. The trim removed 4 bases at V and 7 bases at J, leaving 9 bases unmatched. This CDR3 is CASSSSFRDRGEKLFF. The CDR3 coding sequence is TGTGCCAGCAGCTCGAGCTTCCGGGACAGGGGTGAAAAACTGTTTTTT.

This sequence joins TRBV15 and TRBJ2-7, with D hard to call. The length of the CDR3 is 14 residues. Trimming took off 3 bases at V and 1 base at J, with 10 bases between the two ends. The germline V gene has CDR1 LNHNV and CDR2 YYDKDF (reference sequence). CDR3 in DNA: TGTGCCACCAGCAGGAGGAGCGAATCCTACGAGCAGTACTTC. It translates to CATSRRSESYEQYF.

This chain connects TRBV5-1 to TRBJ2-3; tentative D call: TRBD2 (6 bases). V was trimmed by 4 bases and J by 0 bases, leaving 18 bases between them. Looked up from germline, CDR1 is SGHRS and CDR2 is YFSETQ. The CDR3 loop spans 17 amino acids. DNA for the CDR3: TGCGCCAGCAGCGCTGGAAATCCGGGACTGAGCACAGATACGCAGTATTTT. Protein: CASSAGNPGLSTDTQYF. Drawing the rest from reference TRBV5-1 and TRBJ2-3, the complete variable domain is KAGVTQTPRYLIKTRGQQVTLSCSPISGHRSVSWYQQTPGQGLQFLFEYFSETQRNKGNFPGRFSGRQFSNSRSEMNVSTLELGDSALYLCASSAGNPGLSTDTQYFGPGTRLTVL.

J is TRBJ1-5 and V is TRBV5-8; 11 bases line up with TRBD1. This CDR3 comprises 18 residues. After removal of 3 bases from V and 0 bases from J, the junction contained 8 bases not matched to a gene. Looked up from germline, CDR1 is SGHTS and CDR2 is YDEGEE. CDR3: CASSSGQGDLYSNQPQHF. For the CDR3, the DNA is TGTGCCAGCAGCTCGGGACAGGGGGACCTCTATAGCAATCAGCCCCAGCATTTT.

This clone has only one observation. The chain employs TRBV4-2 and TRBJ2-1; 9 nucleotides agree with TRBD2. Germline V gene data show CDR1 as LGHNA and CDR2 as YNFKEQ. This CDR3 has 15 amino acids. V gave up 1 base and J gave up 4 bases; unmatched junction bases: 2. The CDR3 bases are TGTGCCAGCAGCCAAGTGACTAGCGGATACAATGAGCAGTTCTTC. Its protein is CASSQVTSGYNEQFF.

The chain employs TRBV7-2 and TRBJ2-5; D not resolved. V was clipped by 0 bases and J by 7 bases, with 12 bases between them. Germline CDR1 SGHTA, CDR2 FQGNSA. The CDR3 sequence is 14 residues long. CDR3 sequence (DNA): TGTGCCAGCAGCTTAGCTGTCTCATCAGGGACCCAGTACTTC. Its protein is CASSLAVSSGTQYF.

Comments on this clone: This specimen includes other DNA sequences encoding the same CDR3. The V call is TRBV5-1, the J call TRBJ1-3; 9 nucleotides agree with TRBD1. Germline assignment: CDR1 SGHRS and CDR2 YFSETQ. The length of the CDR3 is 14 residues. J lost 4 bases, V lost 3 bases, and 2 bases had no gene match. In DNA form, the CDR3 reads TGCGCCAGCAGCTCTGGGACAGGGGGAAACACCATATATTTT. Its protein is CASSSGTGGNTIYF.

This chain joins TRBV28 and TRBJ2-7, with a tentative D call TRBD2 (6 bases). The germline gives CDR1 MDHEN, CDR2 SYDVKM. With 5 bases removed from V and 3 bases from J, the gap between germline ends came to 14 bases. The CDR3 extends over 14 amino acids. CDR3 DNA: TGTGCCAGCAGTCCCTTTAGGGGAGGCTACGAGCAGTACTTC. As protein: CASSPFRGGYEQYF.